These T cell receptor beta chains were read from a single sample in a study of early T cells in non-severe SARS-CoV-2 infection. TCRdb re-called the 5' RACE reads with MiXCR, one entry per CDR3 protein. The sample comprises about 99,000 distinct CDR3 sequences, approximately 17% of which are singletons, and roughly 1.3% rests with the top ten. The sample consisted of whole blood. These receptors all come from an adult who was a healthcare worker with PCR-confirmed SARS-CoV-2 infection or an uninfected control (not recorded which). Each CDR3 is given with its conserved first and last residue. The order of the fields is clone size, V gene, J gene, D gene, CDR3 DNA, CDR3 protein. A D gene is named only where the DNA matches it firmly. Clone size is shown for a subset of rows, as once, few, many or a class of expanded clone.

clone size: few
V gene: TRBV27
J gene: TRBJ2-2
D gene: TRBD2
CDR3 DNA: TGTGCCAGCAGTCCAAGACTAGCGGGAGTCCCCGGGGAGCTGTTTTTT
CDR3 protein: CASSPRLAGVPGELFF

clone size: few
V gene: TRBV28
J gene: TRBJ1-5
D gene: TRBD1
CDR3 DNA: TGTGCCAGCAGTTTTATACAGGGGGGAACGGTAGGCAATCAGCCCCAGCATTTT
CDR3 protein: CASSFIQGGTVGNQPQHF

clone size: medium-sized
V gene: TRBV4-3
J gene: TRBJ2-7
D gene: NA
CDR3 DNA: TGCGCCAGCAGCCAAGGTTTGGCCAGGGATTGGGAGCAGTACTTC
CDR3 protein: CASSQGLARDWEQYF

clone size: NA
V gene: TRBV7-6
J gene: TRBJ2-2
D gene: NA
CDR3 DNA: TGTGCCAGCAGCTCCAGGGTTGGGGAGCTGTTTTTT
CDR3 protein: CASSSRVGELFF

clone size: many
V gene: TRBV5-4
J gene: TRBJ1-2
D gene: NA
CDR3 DNA: TGTGCCAGCACCCACATATTGAAGGAGGTTGGCTACACCTTC
CDR3 protein: CASTHILKEVGYTF

clone size: NA
V gene: TRBV19
J gene: TRBJ1-5
D gene: TRBD1
CDR3 DNA: TGTGCCAGTAGTACCGGGACAGGGGGCTATCGCAATCAGCCCCAGCATTTT
CDR3 protein: CASSTGTGGYRNQPQHF

clone size: many
V gene: TRBV27
J gene: TRBJ1-1
D gene: NA
CDR3 DNA: TGTGCCAGCAGTTTCCGCCAAGACACTGAAGCTTTCTTT
CDR3 protein: CASSFRQDTEAFF

clone size: NA
V gene: TRBV27
J gene: TRBJ1-2
D gene: TRBD1
CDR3 DNA: TGTGCCAGCAGTCCAGGGGGCCGAGCTCCTGGCTACACCTTC
CDR3 protein: CASSPGGRAPGYTF

clone size: NA
V gene: TRBV6-2/TRBV6-3
J gene: TRBJ2-2
D gene: NA
CDR3 DNA: TGTGCCAGCAGTGCCTGGGGATTCACCGGGGAGCTGTTTTTT
CDR3 protein: CASSAWGFTGELFF

clone size: NA
V gene: TRBV4-1
J gene: TRBJ2-1
D gene: NA
CDR3 DNA: TGCGCCAGCAGCCCCAGGGGTAGCGGCGACAATGAGCAGTTCTTC
CDR3 protein: CASSPRGSGDNEQFF

clone size: many
V gene: TRBV6-4
J gene: TRBJ2-3
D gene: NA
CDR3 DNA: TGTGCCAGCAGTGACAGGGGCACAGATACGCAGTATTTT
CDR3 protein: CASSDRGTDTQYF

clone size: many
V gene: TRBV7-9
J gene: TRBJ2-1
D gene: NA
CDR3 DNA: TGTGCCAGCAGCGCCCAAGGGGGACTACTTGTCAATGAGCAGTTCTTC
CDR3 protein: CASSAQGGLLVNEQFF

clone size: NA
V gene: TRBV7-9
J gene: TRBJ2-3
D gene: NA
CDR3 DNA: TGTGCCAGCAGCTTAGCGCGGCGGGTGGGCACAGATACGCAGTATTTT
CDR3 protein: CASSLARRVGTDTQYF

clone size: NA
V gene: TRBV9
J gene: TRBJ2-7
D gene: NA
CDR3 DNA: TGTGCCAGCAGCGGGAGGACGACAGGCAGCCTGTGGGAGCAGTACTTC
CDR3 protein: CASSGRTTGSLWEQYF

clone size: NA
V gene: TRBV15
J gene: TRBJ1-4
D gene: TRBD1
CDR3 DNA: TGTGCCACCAGCCCCGACAGGGGCAGTGAAAAACTGTTTTTT
CDR3 protein: CATSPDRGSEKLFF

clone size: NA
V gene: TRBV7-8
J gene: TRBJ2-2
D gene: NA
CDR3 DNA: TGTGCCAGCAGCTTAGTTAGAAGGACGAACACCGGGGAGCTGTTTTTT
CDR3 protein: CASSLVRRTNTGELFF

clone size: many
V gene: TRBV2
J gene: TRBJ2-5
D gene: NA
CDR3 DNA: TGTGCCAGCAGTGAACCTGCGGGGAAGACCCAGTACTTC
CDR3 protein: CASSEPAGKTQYF

clone size: few
V gene: TRBV28
J gene: TRBJ2-7
D gene: NA
CDR3 DNA: TGTGCCAGCAGTTTGAGAGGGACTTTCCCCGAGCAGTACTTC
CDR3 protein: CASSLRGTFPEQYF

clone size: few
V gene: TRBV20-1
J gene: TRBJ2-5
D gene: NA
CDR3 DNA: TGCAGTGCTAGAGGTCCTCCGACTCCCGAGACCCAGTACTTC
CDR3 protein: CSARGPPTPETQYF

clone size: NA
V gene: TRBV24-1
J gene: TRBJ1-2
D gene: NA
CDR3 DNA: TGTGCCACCGAGACGCGCTCCAAGAACAGGGAAGGCTACACCTTC
CDR3 protein: CATETRSKNREGYTF

clone size: few
V gene: TRBV6-2/TRBV6-3
J gene: TRBJ1-5
D gene: NA
CDR3 DNA: TGTGCCAGCAGTTATTGGGGGAGCAGCAATCAGCCCCAGCATTTT
CDR3 protein: CASSYWGSSNQPQHF

clone size: NA
V gene: TRBV19
J gene: TRBJ1-5
D gene: NA
CDR3 DNA: TGTGCCAGTAGTATGCAGATCGCTAATCAGCCCCAGCATTTT
CDR3 protein: CASSMQIANQPQHF

clone size: few
V gene: TRBV2
J gene: TRBJ1-2
D gene: NA
CDR3 DNA: TGTGCCAGCAATGCAGGGGTTTATGGCTACACCTTC
CDR3 protein: CASNAGVYGYTF

clone size: few
V gene: TRBV7-6
J gene: TRBJ1-3
D gene: NA
CDR3 DNA: TGTGCCAGCAGCTTAGAAGGTTATGGAAACACCATATATTTT
CDR3 protein: CASSLEGYGNTIYF

clone size: NA
V gene: TRBV6-1
J gene: TRBJ2-7
D gene: NA
CDR3 DNA: TGTGCCAGCAGTGAAGGCAGGGCTTCGCAGTACTTC
CDR3 protein: CASSEGRASQYF

clone size: few
V gene: TRBV29-1
J gene: TRBJ2-3
D gene: TRBD2
CDR3 DNA: TGCAGCGTCCGGAGCGGGGGCAACACAGATACGCAGTATTTT
CDR3 protein: CSVRSGGNTDTQYF

clone size: many
V gene: TRBV7-8
J gene: TRBJ2-1
D gene: NA
CDR3 DNA: TGTGCCAGCAGCTCCGAGGCTTACAATGAGCAGTTCTTC
CDR3 protein: CASSSEAYNEQFF

clone size: NA
V gene: TRBV2
J gene: TRBJ2-2
D gene: NA
CDR3 DNA: TGTGCCAGCAGTCTTATTCTGACGGTCACCGGGGAGCTGTTTTTT
CDR3 protein: CASSLILTVTGELFF

clone size: many
V gene: TRBV5-6
J gene: TRBJ2-1
D gene: NA
CDR3 DNA: TGTGCCAGCAGCTTGGTTAGCGCCTTCTACAATGAGCAGTTCTTC
CDR3 protein: CASSLVSAFYNEQFF

clone size: NA
V gene: TRBV7-2
J gene: TRBJ1-1
D gene: NA
CDR3 DNA: TGTGCCAGCAGGGTTACGGCGAACACTGAAGCTTTCTTT
CDR3 protein: CASRVTANTEAFF

clone size: many
V gene: TRBV6-2/TRBV6-3
J gene: TRBJ2-7
D gene: TRBD2
CDR3 DNA: TGTGCCAGCGTGAGCGGGGAACCCTACGAGCAGTACTTC
CDR3 protein: CASVSGEPYEQYF

clone size: NA
V gene: TRBV11-2
J gene: TRBJ2-1
D gene: NA
CDR3 DNA: TGTGCCAGCACGGGGGACCTCTCCTACAATGAGCAGTTCTTC
CDR3 protein: CASTGDLSYNEQFF

clone size: many
V gene: TRBV20-1
J gene: TRBJ2-5
D gene: TRBD2
CDR3 DNA: TGCAGTGCCTTCGTAGGCGGGGGGGCCAGTGGGATAGGAGAGACCCAGTACTTC
CDR3 protein: CSAFVGGGASGIGETQYF

clone size: NA
V gene: TRBV5-4
J gene: TRBJ1-2
D gene: NA
CDR3 DNA: TGTGTCAGCAGCTTGGAGGGCAGATATGGCTACACCTTC
CDR3 protein: CVSSLEGRYGYTF

clone size: NA
V gene: TRBV20-1
J gene: TRBJ2-5
D gene: NA
CDR3 DNA: TGCAGTGCTAGGAGTGCAAAAGAGACCCAGTACTTC
CDR3 protein: CSARSAKETQYF

clone size: NA
V gene: TRBV27
J gene: TRBJ2-7
D gene: NA
CDR3 DNA: TGTGCCAGCAGCCCTTCGGACGGCGGTCGGTACGAGCAGTACTTC
CDR3 protein: CASSPSDGGRYEQYF

clone size: few
V gene: TRBV12-3/TRBV12-4
J gene: TRBJ1-5
D gene: TRBD1
CDR3 DNA: TGTGCCAGCGCGGGACAGCAGGGCCGGGGGCAGCCCCAGCATTTT
CDR3 protein: CASAGQQGRGQPQHF

clone size: few
V gene: TRBV15
J gene: TRBJ2-7
D gene: TRBD1
CDR3 DNA: TGTGCCACCAGCGCACGGACAGGGTACGAGCAGTACTTC
CDR3 protein: CATSARTGYEQYF

clone size: many
V gene: TRBV5-1
J gene: TRBJ2-3
D gene: TRBD2
CDR3 DNA: TGCGCCAGCAGCGCTAGCGGAAGCACAGATACGCAGTATTTT
CDR3 protein: CASSASGSTDTQYF

clone size: NA
V gene: TRBV6-2/TRBV6-3
J gene: TRBJ1-1
D gene: NA
CDR3 DNA: TGTGCCAGCAGTTACTCGCCACCAGGTTACACTGAAGCTTTCTTT
CDR3 protein: CASSYSPPGYTEAFF

clone size: NA
V gene: TRBV7-2
J gene: TRBJ2-5
D gene: TRBD2
CDR3 DNA: TGTGCCAGCAGCCTTCTGAGCGGGGGGACTGTTCGAAAGACCCAGTACTTC
CDR3 protein: CASSLLSGGTVRKTQYF

clone size: NA
V gene: TRBV30
J gene: TRBJ2-7
D gene: TRBD1
CDR3 DNA: TGTGCCTGGAGAAGGCCAGGGGGCGCGGAAGTGGCCTACGAGCAGTACTTC
CDR3 protein: CAWRRPGGAEVAYEQYF

clone size: NA
V gene: TRBV7-8
J gene: TRBJ2-3
D gene: NA
CDR3 DNA: TGTGCCAGCAGCTTACCAGGAGCAGATACGCAGTATTTT
CDR3 protein: CASSLPGADTQYF

clone size: many
V gene: TRBV2
J gene: TRBJ2-5
D gene: NA
CDR3 DNA: TGTGCCAGCAGTGTCCAGGGTAGAGAGACCCAGTACTTC
CDR3 protein: CASSVQGRETQYF

clone size: NA
V gene: TRBV6-5
J gene: TRBJ2-7
D gene: NA
CDR3 DNA: TGTGCCAGCAGAACGCCAGGGGCCTACGAGCAGTACTTC
CDR3 protein: CASRTPGAYEQYF

clone size: NA
V gene: TRBV2
J gene: TRBJ2-3
D gene: TRBD2
CDR3 DNA: TGTGCCAGCATCGCGGGGGGCCCCGGGAGCACAGATACGCAGTATTTT
CDR3 protein: CASIAGGPGSTDTQYF

clone size: few
V gene: TRBV20-1
J gene: TRBJ2-2
D gene: TRBD1
CDR3 DNA: TGCAGTGCCCCCGGGACAGGAGTAACAGGCGGGGAGCTGTTTTTT
CDR3 protein: CSAPGTGVTGGELFF

clone size: NA
V gene: TRBV29-1
J gene: TRBJ2-1
D gene: TRBD1
CDR3 DNA: TGCAGCGTGGACCGGGACAGACTATACAATGAGCAGTTCTTC
CDR3 protein: CSVDRDRLYNEQFF

clone size: few
V gene: TRBV9
J gene: TRBJ2-6
D gene: TRBD1
CDR3 DNA: TGTGCCAGCAGCGGAAGGACAGGGGGCCGAAGCTCTGGGGCCAACGTCCTGACTTTC
CDR3 protein: CASSGRTGGRSSGANVLTF

clone size: NA
V gene: TRBV7-2
J gene: TRBJ2-5
D gene: NA
CDR3 DNA: TGTGCCAGCAGCTCTAACCGGGGTAGCGAGACCCAGTACTTC
CDR3 protein: CASSSNRGSETQYF

clone size: few
V gene: TRBV10-3
J gene: TRBJ1-1
D gene: TRBD1
CDR3 DNA: TGTGCCACCAAACAGGGGGACACTGAAGCTTTCTTT
CDR3 protein: CATKQGDTEAFF

clone size: few
V gene: TRBV2
J gene: TRBJ2-3
D gene: NA
CDR3 DNA: TGTGCCAGCAGTCCTGACAGGAGTAGCACAGATACGCAGTATTTT
CDR3 protein: CASSPDRSSTDTQYF

clone size: once
V gene: TRBV7-2
J gene: TRBJ2-3
D gene: NA
CDR3 DNA: TGTGCCAGCAGCCCTGTTCTCGGCACAGATACGCAGTATTTT
CDR3 protein: CASSPVLGTDTQYF

clone size: many
V gene: TRBV7-6
J gene: TRBJ2-5
D gene: TRBD2
CDR3 DNA: TGTGCCAGCAGCTTTCGAGCGGGGGGCCTCGCCCAAGAGACCCAGTACTTC
CDR3 protein: CASSFRAGGLAQETQYF